These 21 T cell receptor beta chains originate from one sample sequenced in a study of blood T cell repertoires in COVID-19. Clones were read by immunoSEQ multiplex PCR, and TCRdb kept only the in-frame ones, dropping some. The sample gives about 100,000 clones, around four fifths of which show up once; around 15% is in the top ten. Sequenced: peripheral blood. The receptors originated from a man aged 45 to 65 with active or convalescent COVID-19.

This clone has only one observation. J is TRBJ2-7 and V is TRBV24-1; 8 bases are shared with TRBD1. This CDR3 has 13 residues. CDR1 KGHDR and CDR2 SFDVKD come from the germline V gene. V gave up 5 bases and J gave up 2 bases; unmatched junction bases: 1. CDR3 sequence reads: CATSAQGAYEQYF. DNA for the CDR3: TGTGCCACCAGTGCACAGGGGGCCTACGAGCAGTACTTC.

This CDR3 is CASSRTGPYEQYF. Here the CDR3 DNA reads TGTGCCAGCAGCAGGACAGGGCCCTACGAGCAGTACTTC. The V and J genes are TRBV5-4 and TRBJ2-7, with 8 bases aligning to TRBD1. V lost 4 bases to trimming and J lost 2 bases; unmatched junction nucleotides: 2. The CDR3 is 13 residues long. Per the germline V gene, CDR1 is SGHNT and CDR2 is YYREEE (reference sequence).

The chain links TRBV30 to TRBJ2-6; D ambiguous. Trimming removed 6 bases at V and 2 bases at J, with 11 bases between. The CDR3 totals 14 residues. Germline assignment: CDR1 GTSNPN and CDR2 SVGIG (reference sequence). CDR3 amino acids: CACLLRTGANVLTF. For the CDR3, the DNA is TGTGCCTGCCTCCTCAGAACTGGGGCCAACGTCCTGACTTTC.

This clone was counted between two and nine times. This rearrangement joins TRBV12-3 or TRBV12-4 to TRBJ2-1; 9 nucleotides match TRBD1. The CDR3 is made up of 13 amino acids. V shed 5 bases, J shed 11 bases, and the junction held 7 bases outside the gene matches. CDR3 nucleotides: TGTGCCAGCAGTAGCCAGGGACAGGGTAAGCAGTTCTTC. Protein: CASSSQGQGKQFF.

J is TRBJ1-2 and V is TRBV7-8, with 7 bases aligning to TRBD1. In germline, CDR1 is SGHVS, CDR2 FQNEAQ. The CDR3 loop spans 16 amino acids. Trimming took 5 bases from V and 2 from J; bases not matched to a gene: 11. CDR3 residues: CASSRVGDSRNYGYTF. Written as DNA, the CDR3 is TGTGCCAGCAGCCGTGTCGGGGACAGCAGGAACTATGGCTACACCTTC. Complete variable domain (other parts from reference TRBV7-8 and TRBJ1-2): GAGVSQSPRYKVAKRGQDVALRCDPISGHVSLFWYQQALGQGPEFLTYFQNEAQLDKSGLPSDRFFAERPEGSVSTLKIQRTQQEDSAVYLCASSRVGDSRNYGYTFGSGTRLTVV.

As DNA, the CDR3 is TGTGCCAGCAGTTTAGCGTGGACAGATACGCAGTATTTT. As protein: CASSLAWTDTQYF. The rearrangement links TRBV27 to TRBJ2-3, with D unclear. V shed 2 bases and J shed 3 bases, with 6 bases lying between them. CDR1 is MNHEY and CDR2 is SMNVEV in the germline V gene (reference sequence). This CDR3 comprises 13 residues.

The chain combines TRBV3-1 (or the pseudogene TRBV3-2) with TRBJ2-5; 15 bases match TRBD2. CDR1 and CDR2 (germline): LGHDT, YNNKEL (reference sequence). The CDR3 loop spans 14 amino acids. The V gene end was trimmed by 8 bases and the J gene end by 5 bases; junction bases not matched to a gene: 3. CDR3 bases: TGTGCCAGCGGGGGACTAGCGGGAGGTGAGACCCAGTACTTC. Amino acids: CASGGLAGGETQYF.

The chain combines TRBV13 with TRBJ2-7; D is unclear. The germline V gene has CDR1 PRHDT and CDR2 FYEKMQ (reference sequence). Trimming removed 2 bases from V and 6 bases from J, with 20 bases in between. The CDR3 is made up of 16 amino acids. DNA for the CDR3: TGTGCCAGCAGCTTAAATACAGAACCGAGTAACGGCGAGCAGTACTTC. Translation: CASSLNTEPSNGEQYF.

The chain couples TRBV6-1 to TRBJ1-2, with D uncertain. The CDR3 totals 15 residues. Trimming cost V 2 bases and J 6 bases, with 16 bases left between them. Looked up from germline, CDR1 is MNHNS and CDR2 is SASEGT. CDR3 coding DNA: TGTGCCAGCAGTGAAAGGGTTGAGGGTGCGGATGGCTACACCTTC. It specifies CASSERVEGADGYTF.

This rearrangement joins TRBV5-1 to TRBJ2-3, with 7 bases lining up with TRBD2. Germline V gene sequence: CDR1 SGHRS, CDR2 YFSETQ. There are 17 residues in the CDR3. V shed 0 bases, J shed 2 bases, and the junction held 9 bases outside the gene matches. CDR3 DNA sequence: TGCGCCAGCAGCTTGGAGGCTAGCGGTCCTTTCACAGATACGCAGTATTTT. Encoded protein: CASSLEASGPFTDTQYF.

The chain employs TRBV4-1 and TRBJ1-1; a weak D match, TRBD1 (6 bases). Trimming left V 0 bases short and J 6 bases short, with 11 bases between. The CDR3 runs 14 residues. Per the germline V gene, CDR1 is MGHRA and CDR2 is YSYEKL. The CDR3 is CASSQDPGGAEAFF. The CDR3 region has the DNA TGCGCCAGCAGCCAAGATCCGGGGGGCGCTGAAGCTTTCTTT.

CDR3 nucleotides: TGTGCCAGCAGCTTAGTTGCGGAGGGAGCAGATACGCAGTATTTT. Translation: CASSLVAEGADTQYF. J is TRBJ2-3 and V is TRBV7-2, with TRBD2 as a possible D gene (6 bases). Trimming left V 1 base short and J 4 bases short, with 12 bases between. Germline CDR1 and CDR2: SGHTA and FQGNSA. CDR3 length: 15 residues.

The V call is TRBV18, the J call TRBJ1-1; no clear D. This CDR3 is 17 amino acids long. Germline-derived CDR1 and CDR2 are KGHSH and LQKENI. Trimming took off 1 base at V and 0 bases at J, with 15 bases between the two ends. This chain's CDR3 is CASSPQKRRVMNTEAFF. CDR3 bases: TGTGCCAGCTCACCACAGAAGCGGAGGGTTATGAACACTGAAGCTTTCTTT.

The chain combines TRBV19 with TRBJ2-5; TRBD1 aligns across 7 bases. Germline assignment: CDR1 LNHDA and CDR2 SQIVND (reference sequence). The CDR3 is made up of 15 amino acids. After removal of 3 bases from V and 5 bases from J, the junction contained 9 bases not matched to a gene. DNA for the CDR3: TGTGCCAGTAGTATCGGGCAGGGGGTCTGGGAGACCCAGTACTTC. It yields the protein CASSIGQGVWETQYF. Drawing the rest from reference TRBV19 and TRBJ2-5, the complete variable domain is DGGITQSPKYLFRKEGQNVTLSCEQNLNHDAMYWYRQDPGQGLRLIYYSQIVNDFQKGDIAEGYSVSREKKESFPLTVTSAQKNPTAFYLCASSIGQGVWETQYFGPGTRLLVL.

The rearrangement joins TRBV2 to TRBJ2-3; TRBD2 matches at 11 bases. J gave up 9 bases and V 2 bases, and 4 bases lay outside the gene matches. The length of the CDR3 is 14 residues. Germline V gene sequence: CDR1 SNHLY, CDR2 FYNNEI. CDR3 amino acids: CASSELAGGETQYF. CDR3 nucleotide sequence: TGTGCCAGCAGTGAACTAGCGGGAGGCGAGACGCAGTATTTT.

The rearrangement uses TRBV27 and TRBJ2-2; 14 bases are shared with TRBD2. Trimming removed 4 bases from V and 4 bases from J; junction bases left unmatched: 5. The CDR3 contains 17 residues. Looked up from germline, CDR1 is MNHEY and CDR2 is SMNVEV (reference sequence). The CDR3 DNA sequence: TGTGCCAGCAGTTCCGGGACTAGCGGGAGTTTCACCGGGGAGCTGTTTTTT. Protein product: CASSSGTSGSFTGELFF.

Written as DNA, the CDR3 is TGTGCCAGCAGCCAATCAAACACAGATACGCAGTATTTT. Translation: CASSQSNTDTQYF. The V and J genes are TRBV3-1 (or the pseudogene TRBV3-2) and TRBJ2-3; no firm D call. The CDR3 loop spans 13 amino acids. Trimming took off 2 bases at V and 2 bases at J, with 5 bases between the two ends. Looked up from germline, CDR1 is LGHDT and CDR2 is YNNKEL (reference sequence).

V usage is TRBV7-9 and J usage is TRBJ1-2; possibly TRBD1 for D (5 bases). The germline gives CDR1 SEHNR, CDR2 FQNEAQ (reference sequence). Trimming left V 4 bases short and J 8 bases short, with 14 bases between. The CDR3 loop spans 13 amino acids. CDR3 region: CASSWFGGSGYTF. The CDR3 nucleotides are TGTGCCAGCAGCTGGTTTGGGGGGAGCGGCTACACCTTC.

This clone was observed a few times. The J gene is TRBJ1-1, the V gene TRBV19; D is undetermined. Trimming took 10 bases from V and 4 from J, leaving 16 bases between them. Germline CDR1 reads LNHDA; CDR2 reads SQIVND (reference sequence). The CDR3 extends over 13 amino acids. For the CDR3, the DNA is TGTGCCACCTGGGCGGGTATAGGCACTGAAGCTTTCTTT. This translates into CATWAGIGTEAFF.

This clone was seen a few times. The rearrangement links TRBV3-1 (or the pseudogene TRBV3-2) to TRBJ2-1; D remains unclear. Germline V CDR1 and CDR2: LGHDT, YNNKEL (reference sequence). V lost 4 bases, J lost 4 bases, and 11 bases lay in between. This CDR3 is built from 14 residues. The CDR3 protein is CASSLRAAYNEQFF. The CDR3, as DNA: TGTGCCAGCAGCCTCCGTGCGGCATACAATGAGCAGTTCTTC.

The chain combines TRBV27 with TRBJ2-7; perhaps TRBD1 as D (6 bases). V was cut by 8 bases and J by 4 bases, with 18 bases left in between. The CDR3 is 14 residues long. In germline, CDR1 is MNHEY, CDR2 SMNVEV (reference sequence). CDR3 in amino acids: CASPRQVDGYEQYF. CDR3 nucleotides: TGTGCCAGCCCCAGACAGGTTGATGGGTACGAGCAGTACTTC.